This T cell receptor (beta chain) was sequenced for a study of cytomegalovirus exposure and HLA in healthy donors. The CDR3 spans 16 residues. J was trimmed by 6 bases and V by 0 bases; bases with no gene match: 7. Germline lookup yields CDR1 SNHLY and CDR2 FYNNEI. Amplification used 60 Vbeta primers and 13 Jbeta primers. Profiled with immunoSEQ multiplex PCR; TCRdb holds only in-frame clones, not every one. The sample records approximately 190,000 clones, roughly 80% being singletons. The sequenced sample consisted of PBMCs. The receptor comes from a man in his forties in good health and CMV-seropositive. This chain uses TRBV2 with TRBJ2-2; TRBD2 matches at 7 bases. CDR3 in amino acids: CASSEAAGTTAGELFF. The DNA for the CDR3 is TGTGCCAGCAGTGAAGCGGCCGGGACTACGGCCGGGGAGCTGTTTTTT.